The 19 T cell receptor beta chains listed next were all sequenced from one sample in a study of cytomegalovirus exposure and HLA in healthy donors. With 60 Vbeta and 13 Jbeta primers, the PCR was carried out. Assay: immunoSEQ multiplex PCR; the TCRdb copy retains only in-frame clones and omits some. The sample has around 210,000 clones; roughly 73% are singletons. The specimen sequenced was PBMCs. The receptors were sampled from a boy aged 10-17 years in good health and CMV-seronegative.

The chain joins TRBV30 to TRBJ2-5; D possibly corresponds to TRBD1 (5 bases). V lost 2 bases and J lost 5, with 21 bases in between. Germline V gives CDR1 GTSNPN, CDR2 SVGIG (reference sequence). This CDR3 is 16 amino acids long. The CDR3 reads CAWSRGAPTPSETQYF. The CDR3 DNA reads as TGTGCCTGGAGTCGTGGGGCACCGACTCCTTCGGAGACCCAGTACTTC.

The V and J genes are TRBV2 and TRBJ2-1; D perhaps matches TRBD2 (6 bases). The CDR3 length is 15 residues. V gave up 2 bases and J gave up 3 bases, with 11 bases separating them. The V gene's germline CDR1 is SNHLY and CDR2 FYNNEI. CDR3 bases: TGTGCCAGCAGTGAACTTGGCGGGGACTACAATGAGCAGTTCTTC. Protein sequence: CASSELGGDYNEQFF.

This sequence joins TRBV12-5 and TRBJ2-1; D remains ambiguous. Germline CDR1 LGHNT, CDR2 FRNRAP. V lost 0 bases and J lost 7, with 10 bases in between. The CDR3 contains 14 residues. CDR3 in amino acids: CASGLVLFANEQFF. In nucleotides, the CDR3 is TGTGCTAGTGGTTTGGTACTTTTTGCAAATGAGCAGTTCTTC. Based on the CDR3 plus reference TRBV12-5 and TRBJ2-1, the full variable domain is DARVTQTPRHKVTEMGQEVTMRCQPILGHNTVFWYRQTMMQGLELLAYFRNRAPLDDSGMPKDRFSAEMPDATLATLKIQPSEPRDSAVYFCASGLVLFANEQFFGPGTRLTVL.

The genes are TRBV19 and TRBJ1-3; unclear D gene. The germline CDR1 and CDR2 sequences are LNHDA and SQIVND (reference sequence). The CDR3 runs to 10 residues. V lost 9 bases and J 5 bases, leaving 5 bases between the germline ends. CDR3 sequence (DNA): TGTGCCAGCCAAAGAAACACCATATATTTT. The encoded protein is CASQRNTIYF.

The CDR3 loop is CASSQGEAAFF. CDR3 sequence (DNA): TGTGCCAGCAGCCAGGGGGAGGCGGCTTTCTTT. The chain uses TRBV14 and TRBJ1-1; perhaps TRBD1 as D (5 bases). Per germline, CDR1 SGHDN and CDR2 FVKESK. Trimming stripped 3 bases from V and 11 bases from J, with 10 bases between. CDR3 length: 11 amino acids.

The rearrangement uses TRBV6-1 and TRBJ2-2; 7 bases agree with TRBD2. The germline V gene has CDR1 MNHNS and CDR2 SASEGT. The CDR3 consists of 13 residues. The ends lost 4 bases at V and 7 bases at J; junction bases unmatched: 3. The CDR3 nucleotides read TGTGCCAGCAGTGGACTAGCTGTCGGGGAGCTGTTTTTT. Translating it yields CASSGLAVGELFF.

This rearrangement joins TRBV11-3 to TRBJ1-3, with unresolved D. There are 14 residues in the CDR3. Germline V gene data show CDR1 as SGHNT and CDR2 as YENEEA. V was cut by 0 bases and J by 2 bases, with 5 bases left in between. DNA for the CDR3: TGTGCCAGCAGCTTAGACCTAACTGGAAACACCATATATTTT. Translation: CASSLDLTGNTIYF.

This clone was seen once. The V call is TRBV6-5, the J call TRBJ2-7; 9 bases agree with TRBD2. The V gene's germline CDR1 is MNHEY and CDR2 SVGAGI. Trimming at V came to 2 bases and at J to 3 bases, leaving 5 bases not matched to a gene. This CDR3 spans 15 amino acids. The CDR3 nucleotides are TGTGCCAGCAGTTACGTCGCGGGAGGGGACTACGAGCAGTACTTC. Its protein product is CASSYVAGGDYEQYF.

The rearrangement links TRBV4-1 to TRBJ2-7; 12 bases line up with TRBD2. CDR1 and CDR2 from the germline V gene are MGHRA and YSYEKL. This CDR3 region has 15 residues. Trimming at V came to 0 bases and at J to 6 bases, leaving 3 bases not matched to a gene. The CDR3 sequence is CASSQDLAGGPEQYF. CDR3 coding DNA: TGCGCCAGCAGCCAAGATCTAGCGGGAGGGCCCGAGCAGTACTTC.

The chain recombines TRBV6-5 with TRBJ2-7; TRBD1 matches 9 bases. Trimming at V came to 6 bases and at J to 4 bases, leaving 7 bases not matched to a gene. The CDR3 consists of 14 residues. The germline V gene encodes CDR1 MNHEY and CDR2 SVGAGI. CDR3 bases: TGTGCCAGCAGCCTGGGACAGGGCCCATACGAGCAGTACTTC. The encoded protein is CASSLGQGPYEQYF.

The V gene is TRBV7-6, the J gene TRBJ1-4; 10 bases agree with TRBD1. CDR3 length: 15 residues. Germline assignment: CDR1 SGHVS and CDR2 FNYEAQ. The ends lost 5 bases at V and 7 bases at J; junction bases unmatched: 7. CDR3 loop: CASSRDRGRGEKLFF. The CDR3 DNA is TGTGCCAGCAGCCGAGACAGGGGGCGCGGTGAAAAACTGTTTTTT.

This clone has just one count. The CDR3: CSAYRTGEAFF. As DNA, the CDR3 is TGCAGTGCTTACCGAACCGGTGAAGCTTTCTTT. The V gene is TRBV20-1, the J gene TRBJ1-1; D not resolved. There are 11 residues in the CDR3. Deletions cut 5 bases from V and 7 bases from J, with 11 bases between. Germline V CDR1 and CDR2: DFQATT, SNEGSKA (reference sequence).

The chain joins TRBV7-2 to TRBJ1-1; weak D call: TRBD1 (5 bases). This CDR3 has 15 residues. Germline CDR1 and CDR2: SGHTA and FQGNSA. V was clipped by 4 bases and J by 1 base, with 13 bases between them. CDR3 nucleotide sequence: TGTGCCAGCAGCTCCTCCCGTCAGGGGAACACTGAAGCTTTCTTT. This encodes CASSSSRQGNTEAFF.

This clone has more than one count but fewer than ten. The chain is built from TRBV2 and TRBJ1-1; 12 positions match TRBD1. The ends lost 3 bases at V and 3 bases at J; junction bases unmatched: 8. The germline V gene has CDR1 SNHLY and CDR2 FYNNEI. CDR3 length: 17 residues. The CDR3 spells CASSDSGTGGRDTEAFF. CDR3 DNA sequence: TGTGCCAGCAGTGACTCCGGGACAGGGGGCCGTGACACTGAAGCTTTCTTT.

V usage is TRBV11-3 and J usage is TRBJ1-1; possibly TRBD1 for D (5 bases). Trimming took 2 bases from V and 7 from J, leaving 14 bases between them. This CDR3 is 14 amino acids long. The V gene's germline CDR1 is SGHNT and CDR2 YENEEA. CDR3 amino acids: CASSLMTEYIEAFF. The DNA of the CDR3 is TGTGCCAGCAGCTTAATGACAGAATATATTGAAGCTTTCTTT.

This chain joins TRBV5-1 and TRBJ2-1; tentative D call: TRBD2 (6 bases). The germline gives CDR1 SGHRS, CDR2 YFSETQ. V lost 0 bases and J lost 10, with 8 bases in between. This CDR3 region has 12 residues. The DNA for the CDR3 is TGCGCCAGCAGCTTGGCCGGGAGCGAGCAGTTCTTC. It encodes CASSLAGSEQFF.

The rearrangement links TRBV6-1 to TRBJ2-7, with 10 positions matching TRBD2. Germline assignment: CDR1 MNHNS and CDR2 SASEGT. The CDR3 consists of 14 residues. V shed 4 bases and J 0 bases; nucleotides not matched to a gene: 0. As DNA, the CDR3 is TGTGCCAGCAGTGCTAGCGGGGGCTCCTACGAGCAGTACTTC. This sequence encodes CASSASGGSYEQYF.

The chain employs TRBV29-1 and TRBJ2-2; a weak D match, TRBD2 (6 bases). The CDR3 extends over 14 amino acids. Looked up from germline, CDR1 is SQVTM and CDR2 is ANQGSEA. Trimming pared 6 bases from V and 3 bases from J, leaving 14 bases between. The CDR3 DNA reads TGCAGCGTGAGACCGGGACTCCACACCGGGGAGCTGTTTTTT. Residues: CSVRPGLHTGELFF.

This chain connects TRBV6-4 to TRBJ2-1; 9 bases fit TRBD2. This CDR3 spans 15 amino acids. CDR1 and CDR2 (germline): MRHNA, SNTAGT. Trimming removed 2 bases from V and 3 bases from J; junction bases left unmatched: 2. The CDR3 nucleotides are TGTGCCAGCAGTGACGGGCGGGAGGGCTACAATGAGCAGTTCTTC. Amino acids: CASSDGREGYNEQFF.